Listed below are T cell receptor beta chains from one sample, sequenced in a study of blood T cell repertoires in COVID-19. The method was immunoSEQ multiplex PCR; TCRdb's version includes in-frame clones alone and lacks a portion of them. The table lists about 87,000 clones, around 75% of them singletons. Sequencing was done on a sample of peripheral blood. The receptors stem from a woman in her 50s with acute or convalescent COVID-19. The CDR3 runs from the conserved cysteine through the conserved F or W. The D gene is left open where the match is weak. Clone size, where shown, is once, few, many, or a class for clones that have expanded.

v_gene	j_gene	abundance	d_gene	len	CDR3aa	CDR3nt
TRBV4-3	TRBJ1-5	-	TRBD1	18	CASSLTLGTGSWHQPQHF	TGCGCCAGCAGCCTGACCCTTGGGACAGGGTCTTGGCATCAGCCCCAGCATTTT
TRBV28	TRBJ1-2	-	-	13	CASSFTGRYGYTF	TGTGCCAGCAGTTTTACAGGGCGCTATGGCTACACCTTC
TRBV4-2	TRBJ2-3	-	TRBD2	18	CASSQGTSGGLHTDTQYF	TGTGCCAGCAGCCAGGGGACTAGCGGGGGCCTCCACACAGATACGCAGTATTTT
TRBV7-8	TRBJ1-4	-	-	15	CASSLGRGFNEKLFF	TGTGCCAGCAGCTTGGGGCGGGGGTTTAATGAAAAACTGTTTTTT
TRBV27	TRBJ2-5	-	-	14	CASSLWEQGETQYF	TGTGCCAGCAGTTTATGGGAACAGGGAGAGACCCAGTACTTC
TRBV7-2	TRBJ1-5	few	-	15	CASSLESANNQPQHF	TGTGCCAGCAGCTTAGAGTCAGCGAACAATCAGCCCCAGCATTTT
TRBV7-9	TRBJ1-1	-	-	12	CASSFGTDEAFF	TGTGCCAGCAGCTTCGGTACTGATGAAGCTTTCTTT
TRBV6-2/TRBV6-3	TRBJ1-1	once	-	18	CASSYSNRRGRGNTEAFF	TGTGCCAGCAGTTACTCGAACAGGAGGGGCCGGGGCAACACTGAAGCTTTCTTT
TRBV28	TRBJ2-1	-	TRBD2	14	CASLSGGSYNEQFF	TGTGCCAGCCTTAGCGGGGGGTCTTACAATGAGCAGTTCTTC
TRBV4-1	TRBJ2-3	-	-	17	CASSQDLAGVLTDTQYF	TGCGCCAGCAGCCAAGATCTGGCAGGGGTGCTGACAGATACGCAGTATTTT
TRBV21-1	TRBJ1-2	few	-	15	CASSKWTGFVYGYTF	TGTGCCAGCAGCAAGTGGACAGGGTTCGTCTATGGCTACACCTTC
TRBV2	TRBJ1-1	-	TRBD1	12	CASSHRGTEAFF	TGTGCCAGCAGTCACAGGGGAACTGAAGCTTTCTTT
TRBV29-1	TRBJ1-1	-	-	15	CSVVGGTGKGTEAFF	TGCAGCGTTGTTGGAGGTACAGGGAAAGGCACTGAAGCTTTCTTT
TRBV5-6	TRBJ2-7	-	-	13	CASSSAWGDEQYF	TGTGCCAGCAGCTCCGCTTGGGGGGACGAGCAGTACTTC
TRBV7-9	TRBJ1-1	-	TRBD1	12	CASGGQGTEAFF	TGTGCCAGCGGAGGACAGGGGACTGAAGCTTTCTTT
TRBV12-3/TRBV12-4	TRBJ1-1	-	-	12	CASSLALDPAFF	TGTGCCAGCAGTTTAGCTTTAGATCCCGCTTTCTTT
TRBV6-2/TRBV6-3	TRBJ2-7	-	-	12	CASSDGGYEQYF	TGTGCCAGCAGCGACGGAGGCTACGAGCAGTACTTC
TRBV7-3	TRBJ1-1	once	TRBD1	16	CASSTHGQGQDTEAFF	TGTGCCAGCAGCACTCACGGACAGGGGCAGGACACTGAAGCTTTCTTT
TRBV5-5	TRBJ2-1	-	-	12	CASSLLYSEQFF	TGTGCCAGCAGCTTGCTCTACAGCGAGCAGTTCTTC
TRBV7-8	TRBJ1-5	-	TRBD1	14	CASSRTGARQPQHF	TGTGCCAGCAGCCGGACAGGGGCACGTCAGCCCCAGCATTTT
TRBV6-5	TRBJ1-3	-	-	15	CASSLDRPTGNTIYF	TGTGCCAGCAGCCTAGATCGTCCGACGGGAAACACCATATATTTT
TRBV6-5	TRBJ2-4	-	TRBD1	14	CASRGQGAKNIQYF	TGTGCCAGCAGGGGACAGGGGGCCAAAAACATTCAGTACTTC
TRBV7-9	TRBJ1-1	-	-	12	CASRHRNTEAFF	TGTGCCAGCAGACACAGGAACACTGAAGCTTTCTTT
TRBV27	TRBJ2-7	-	TRBD1	14	CASSPQRTGFEQYF	TGTGCCAGCAGTCCCCAAAGGACAGGGTTTGAGCAGTACTTC
TRBV14	TRBJ2-1	-	TRBD1	16	CASSQGGQGGYNEQFF	TGTGCCAGCAGCCAAGGCGGACAGGGGGGGTACAATGAGCAGTTCTTC
TRBV4-1	TRBJ2-2	-	-	15	CASSQDRSLTGELFF	TGCGCCAGCAGCCAAGATCGGTCGCTCACCGGGGAGCTGTTTTTT